These 20 T cell receptor beta chains were all obtained from the same sample, sequenced in a study of blood T cell repertoires in COVID-19 (dated by TCRdb to between 2020 and 2021). The library was prepared using the immunoSEQ multiplex PCR assay. TCRdb carries this immuneACCESS record with in-frame sequences only. Its versions omit some clonotypes, under half of them owing to an unresolved V gene in the studies checked, with the rest unexplained. For this sample there are about 270,000 clones; approximately 90% appear just once. The top ten constitute about 2.3% of the sample. The specimen was PBMCs or T cells enriched from blood (not recorded which). Receptor source: a middle-aged woman with acute COVID-19.

Only a few counts were recorded for this clone. The genes are TRBV7-6 and TRBJ2-1; D not certain. Deletions cut 5 bases from V and 5 bases from J, with 10 bases between. This CDR3 comprises 13 residues. CDR1 SGHVS and CDR2 FNYEAQ come from the germline V gene. CDR3 region: CASSPLSHNEQFF. The DNA of the CDR3 is TGTGCCAGCAGCCCCCTGAGTCACAATGAGCAGTTCTTC.

The chain has TRBV7-8 and TRBJ1-5; TRBD1 matches 9 bases. CDR1 is SGHVS, CDR2 FQNEAQ, per germline. The CDR3 is 16 amino acids. Germline trimming cut 1 base from V and 4 bases from J; bases unmatched to any gene: 5. The CDR3 DNA sequence: TGTGCCAGCAGCTTAGTAGGGGACAGGGCAAATCAGCCCCAGCATTTT. Amino acid sequence: CASSLVGDRANQPQHF.

There are a few counts of this clone. The rearrangement uses TRBV3-1 (or the pseudogene TRBV3-2) and TRBJ1-2; 10 bases map to TRBD1. Germline V lookup: CDR1 LGHDT, CDR2 YNNKEL (reference sequence). J lost 8 bases, V lost 1 base, and 7 bases had no gene match. The CDR3 sequence is 15 residues long. The CDR3 DNA reads as TGTGCCAGCAGCCAAGGTGTGGGACAGGGGAAGGGCTACACCTTC. It codes for CASSQGVGQGKGYTF.

The chain joins TRBV11-2 to TRBJ2-1; 9 positions agree with TRBD2. The CDR3 is made up of 17 amino acids. The V gene end was trimmed by 2 bases and the J gene end by 9 bases; junction bases not matched to a gene: 14. CDR1 is SGHAT and CDR2 is FQNNGV in the germline V gene. For the CDR3, the DNA is TGTGCCAGCAGCTTACCCCCGTGGGGCGGGGGGGCAGGTGAGCAGTTCTTC. It yields the protein CASSLPPWGGGAGEQFF.

The chain carries TRBV6-5 and TRBJ2-1; 7 nucleotides agree with TRBD2. CDR1 MNHEY and CDR2 SVGAGI come from the germline V gene. The CDR3 extends over 15 amino acids. V was pared by 7 bases and J by 8 bases, with 14 bases of the junction left unmatched. Written as DNA, the CDR3 is TGTGCCAGCAAAGCTCTAGGGGAGGGCAGGGATGAGCAGTTCTTC. It translates to CASKALGEGRDEQFF.

This clone was seen once. The chain carries TRBV3-1 (or the pseudogene TRBV3-2) and TRBJ1-2; 8 bases line up with TRBD1. The V gene's germline CDR1 is LGHDT and CDR2 YNNKEL (reference sequence). The CDR3 spans 15 residues. V trimming: 2 bases; J trimming: 6 bases; junction bases outside the gene matches: 8. CDR3 residues: CASSQNIQGADGYTF. The CDR3 DNA reads TGTGCCAGCAGCCAAAATATCCAGGGGGCAGATGGCTACACCTTC.

In its sample, this clone was seen a few times. The genes are TRBV5-1 and TRBJ1-6; 9 nucleotides agree with TRBD1. J was trimmed by 8 bases and V by 3 bases; bases with no gene match: 6. CDR1 is SGHRS, CDR2 YFSETQ, per germline. The CDR3 sequence is 15 residues long. The DNA of the CDR3 is TGCGCCAGCAGCTCCCGGGACAGGGTCGATTCACCCCTCCACTTT. Its translation is CASSSRDRVDSPLHF.

This clone was found once. V and J are TRBV2 and TRBJ2-5, with 8 bases fitting TRBD2. The CDR3 runs to 13 residues. Germline V gene lookup returns CDR1 SNHLY and CDR2 FYNNEI. V dropped 10 bases and J dropped 5; count of bases not matched to a gene: 9. In DNA form, the CDR3 reads TGTGCCAAGTCCCGGACTAGCAGTGAGACCCAGTACTTC. Its translation is CAKSRTSSETQYF.

CDR3 sequence (DNA): TGTGCCAGCAGCTCCCGGGAACAAGAGACCCAGTACTTC. Encoded protein: CASSSREQETQYF. The rearrangement joins TRBV11-2 to TRBJ2-5; a possible D gene is TRBD2 (5 bases). CDR1 is SGHAT and CDR2 is FQNNGV in the germline V gene. CDR3 length equals 13 residues. Trimming left V 4 bases short and J 2 bases short, with 8 bases between.

V gene TRBV19 combines with J gene TRBJ2-1, with D perhaps TRBD2 (6 bases). CDR3 length equals 14 residues. Germline V gene sequence: CDR1 LNHDA, CDR2 SQIVND (reference sequence). Deletions cut 9 bases from V and 0 bases from J, with 12 bases between. The CDR3 is CASQDGSSYNEQFF. The DNA for the CDR3 is TGTGCCAGCCAGGACGGGAGCTCCTACAATGAGCAGTTCTTC.

The rearrangement joins TRBV9 to TRBJ2-3; 9 bases are shared with TRBD2. V was clipped by 0 bases and J by 3 bases; unmatched bases: 8. CDR1 and CDR2 from the germline V gene are SGDLS and YYNGEE. This CDR3 spans 17 amino acids. This CDR3 reads CASSVGGGRAFTDTQYF. CDR3 nucleotides: TGTGCCAGCAGCGTAGGGGGCGGGAGGGCCTTTACAGATACGCAGTATTTT.

The chain has TRBV2 and TRBJ1-6, with D possibly TRBD1 on 5 matching bases. This CDR3 is 13 amino acids long. The ends were cut back, 5 bases at V and 8 bases at J, with 10 bases in the middle. The germline CDR1 and CDR2 sequences are SNHLY and FYNNEI. In nucleotides, the CDR3 is TGTGCCAGCAGTCTACAGGACGATTCACCCCTCCACTTT. Its translation: CASSLQDDSPLHF.

V and J are TRBV28 and TRBJ2-1; 10 bases are shared with TRBD2. The CDR3 length is 17 residues. Unmatched junction bases numbered 5, after V lost 1 base and J lost 2 bases. Per germline, CDR1 MDHEN and CDR2 SYDVKM. DNA for the CDR3: TGTGCCAGCAGTTTATATGTGGGGACTAGCGCCTACAATGAGCAGTTCTTC. Protein sequence: CASSLYVGTSAYNEQFF.

This clone is a singleton in its sample. The V gene is TRBV28, the J gene TRBJ2-7; 11 bases are shared with TRBD1. With V trimmed by 4 bases and J by 8 bases, 7 bases remained unmatched. Germline assignment: CDR1 MDHEN and CDR2 SYDVKM. The length of the CDR3 is 14 residues. The CDR3 region is CASSSGTGGWKQYF. For the CDR3, the DNA is TGTGCCAGCAGTTCCGGGACAGGGGGTTGGAAGCAGTACTTC.

CDR3 nucleotide sequence: TGTGCCAGCAGCAGACAGCCCCCCCCCTACGGCTATGGCTACACCTTC. Translated, it gives CASSRQPPPYGYGYTF. The chain uses TRBV11-2 and TRBJ1-2; weak D call: TRBD1 (5 bases). Germline assignment: CDR1 SGHAT and CDR2 FQNNGV. CDR3 length: 16 residues. V was clipped by 5 bases and J by 4 bases, with 20 bases between them.

This chain joins TRBV5-4 and TRBJ1-4; 9 positions agree with TRBD1. This CDR3 contains 15 residues. The V and J ends lost 4 bases and 0 bases, in that order; junction bases with no gene match: 1. Germline V gives CDR1 SGHNT, CDR2 YYREEE (reference sequence). CDR3 nucleotide sequence: TGTGCCAGCAGCCGGACAGGGGCAACTAATGAAAAACTGTTTTTT. Translated: CASSRTGATNEKLFF. The variable domain in full, completed from reference TRBV5-4 and TRBJ1-4, reads ETGVTQSPTHLIKTRGQQVTLRCSSQSGHNTVSWYQQALGQGPQFIFQYYREEENGRGNFPPRFSGLQFPNYSSELNVNALELDDSALYLCASSRTGATNEKLFFGSGTQLSVL.

The rearrangement joins TRBV7-9 to TRBJ1-4; 7 bases align to TRBD1. The CDR3 loop spans 18 amino acids. CDR1 is SEHNR, CDR2 FQNEAQ, per germline (reference sequence). The V gene end was trimmed by 1 base and the J gene end by 4 bases; junction bases not matched to a gene: 12. CDR3 bases: TGTGCCAGCAGCTTAGGACATTTGAGGGGGCGATTTAATGAAAAACTGTTTTTT. The encoded protein is CASSLGHLRGRFNEKLFF.

The rearrangement links TRBV28 to TRBJ2-7, with D unclear. CDR1 is MDHEN, CDR2 SYDVKM, per germline. The V and J ends lost 2 bases and 10 bases respectively, with 12 bases between them. The CDR3 extends over 12 amino acids. In DNA form, the CDR3 reads TGTGCCAGCAGTTTAAGTGTGGCTGTACAGTACTTC. It encodes CASSLSVAVQYF.

This chain links TRBV2 with TRBJ1-5; D is uncertain. CDR3 length: 13 residues. Germline V gene lookup returns CDR1 SNHLY and CDR2 FYNNEI. V lost 8 bases and J lost 4, with 12 bases in between. This CDR3 is CASGPANNQPQHF. CDR3 nucleotide sequence: TGTGCCAGCGGGCCCGCAAATAATCAGCCCCAGCATTTT.

This clone has just one count. The chain recombines TRBV24-1 with TRBJ2-1; TRBD1 aligns across 8 bases. CDR3 size: 15 residues. CDR1 is KGHDR and CDR2 is SFDVKD in the germline V gene. V was pared by 2 bases and J by 9 bases, with 8 bases of the junction left unmatched. The CDR3 reads CATSDWGFRGLEQFF. In DNA, the CDR3 is TGTGCCACCAGTGATTGGGGGTTCAGGGGGCTTGAGCAGTTCTTC.